The 4 T cell receptor beta chains reported below all come from one sample, sequenced in a study of T-cell memory formation after mild COVID-19. Via MiXCR, TCRdb re-called the 5' RACE reads, giving one row per CDR3 protein. The sample contains about 290,000 distinct CDR3 sequences, around a sixth of which appear only once. Material for sequencing was PBMCs or a T cell subset sorted from them (not recorded which). These receptors came from a man younger than 30 who had mild COVID-19 (a few samples of this study predate the infection). Cell type and time point are not known.

The chain links TRBV12-3 or TRBV12-4 to TRBJ1-2; TRBD1 is a possible D gene (5 bases). The CDR3 has 11 residues. The germline V and J ends were trimmed by 6 bases and 11 bases, with 13 bases remaining between them. The CDR3 DNA follows: TGTGCCAGCAGGGGACCGGGGGGGTACACCTTC. Its protein is CASRGPGGYTF.

This clonotype turned up a few times. V is TRBV2 and J is TRBJ1-6; 11 bases match TRBD1. The trim removed 6 bases at V and 9 bases at J, leaving 7 bases unmatched. Germline-derived CDR1 and CDR2 are SNHLY and FYNNEI. The CDR3 is made up of 15 amino acids. CDR3: CASRDRDRGFSPLHF. The CDR3 region has the DNA TGTGCCAGCAGGGACCGGGACAGGGGGTTTTCACCCCTCCACTTT.

This clonotype was seen more than once but under ten times. The genes are TRBV12-3 or TRBV12-4 and TRBJ2-3; 11 bases fit TRBD1. The trim removed 3 bases at V and 0 bases at J, leaving 2 bases unmatched. The CDR3 runs to 16 residues. The CDR3 DNA reads TGTGCCAGCAGTTTCCGGGACAGGGGGAGCACAGATACGCAGTATTTT. This sequence encodes CASSFRDRGSTDTQYF.

In its sample, this clonotype was seen many times. The V and J genes are TRBV6-1 and TRBJ2-5; TRBD2 agrees at 9 bases. J lost 2 bases, V lost 2 bases, and 6 bases had no gene match. CDR3 length: 16 residues. Germline V CDR1 and CDR2: MNHNS, SASEGT. Here the CDR3 DNA reads TGTGCCAGCAGTGAACTCGGCGGGGGGGGGCAAGAGACCCAGTACTTC. This gives the protein CASSELGGGGQETQYF.